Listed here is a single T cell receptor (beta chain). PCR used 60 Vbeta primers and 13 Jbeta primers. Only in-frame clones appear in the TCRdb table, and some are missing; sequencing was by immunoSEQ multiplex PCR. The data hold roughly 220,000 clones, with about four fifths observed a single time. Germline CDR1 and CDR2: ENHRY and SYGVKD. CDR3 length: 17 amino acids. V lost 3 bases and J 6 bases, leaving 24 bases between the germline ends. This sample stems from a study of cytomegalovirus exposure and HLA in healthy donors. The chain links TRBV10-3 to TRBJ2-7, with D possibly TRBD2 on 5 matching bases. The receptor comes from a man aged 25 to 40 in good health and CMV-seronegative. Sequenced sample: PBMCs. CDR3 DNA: TGTGCCATCAGTGACATAAAACGGCCTAGCTCCCGGGTCGAGCAGTACTTC. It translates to CAISDIKRPSSRVEQYF.